This T cell receptor beta chain was profiled in a study of cytomegalovirus exposure and HLA in healthy donors. The overall study: From about 170 million T cells, an earlier analysis saw 120 million or so unique TCR beta sequences.

Looked up from germline, CDR1 is SNHLY and CDR2 is FYNNEI. The CDR3 runs 16 residues. With 8 bases clipped from V and 2 bases from J, the junction kept 12 bases outside the gene matches. Study-level points and caveats: According to the study, some 160 TCR beta chains were cytomegalovirus-associated. A previous analysis found most TCR beta V segments productive roughly 87% or roughly 30% of the time.

A multiplex PCR was run with 60 Vbeta primers and 13 Jbeta primers. Only in-frame clones appear in the TCRdb table, and some are missing; sequencing was by immunoSEQ multiplex PCR. The data show approximately 100,000 clones, roughly three quarters seen once. Concerning this clone itself: Its antigen is still unknown.

The chain combines TRBV2 with TRBJ1-5; 7 bases are a match to TRBD1. This sequence originates from a man aged 40-50 years in good health and CMV-seronegative. Sequencing was performed on PBMCs. Here the CDR3 reads CASRTGVGRGNQPQHF. The DNA for the CDR3 is TGTGCCAGCCGTACAGGGGTCGGACGGGGCAATCAGCCCCAGCATTTT.